Sequencing of this T cell receptor (beta chain) was carried out in a study of T cells after yellow fever vaccination (dated by TCRdb to between 2019 and 2020). Regarding the study in general: The SMART-Seq v4 Ultra Low Input RNA kit was used to prepare libraries from fractions with low cell numbers. Bulk TCR alpha and beta repertoires were sequenced longitudinally to track T-cell clones before and after primary and booster YFV17D yellow fever vaccination. Blood was collected at multiple timepoints before and after primary and secondary immunization, and bulk PBMC replicates and cell subsets were isolated. Two healthy male donors, one aged 18 to 29 and one aged 30 to 40 years, made up the cohort.

Taken from cysteine to phenylalanine, the CDR3 has 18 residues. The DNA shown is the 54-base CDR3, in frame from base 1. V and J lose 1 base and 0 bases, and a span of 16 bases separates them. CDR1 is given as KGHSH and CDR2 as LQKENI, both from the germline V gene. Sequencing used an Illumina NovaSeq 6000. Synthesis of TCR cDNA relied on 5'RACE template switching, a step that introduced a universal primer site along with unique molecular identifiers. cDNA synthesis was primed from both the TCR alpha and TCR beta constant segments. Libraries were amplified in two PCR steps, with sample barcodes and sequencing adapters added in the second step. Libraries were sequenced on Illumina HiSeq 2500 (2x100 bp) or NovaSeq (2x150 bp). On the study's bioinformatics: MIGEC was used to demultiplex reads and collapse the reads into UMI consensus sequences, and MiXCR was used for V(D)J alignment. Vaccine-responding clonotypes were defined with edgeR using replicate PBMC samples, requiring FDR below 0.01 and a log2 fold change above 5 up to day 15. Each bulk clonotype received a CD4 or CD8 identity based on whether the sequenced CD4 or CD8 repertoire contained that clonotype at higher abundance. TCRdb ran its own pipeline on the public reads, namely fastp trimming at Q25 and MiXCR clone calling, and kept in-frame beta chains. CDR3 protein duplicates are merged, each entry listing the most common genes and DNA. For this entry, the V and J calls and clone size follow TCRdb and not the study's own pipeline. Counted in this sample were 250,000 or so distinct CDR3 sequences; about 3.5% of them appeared once. Around 19% of the sample goes to the ten largest clones.

There are many counts of this clonotype. Its antigen remains undetermined. No clone much larger than this one lies a single base away; base qualities are absent. Taken with the paper, the label for treatment or condition translates to: live attenuated yellow fever vaccine strain. At each blood-draw timepoint, two biological replicates of bulk PBMCs were collected. PBMCs were isolated from peripheral blood using a standard Ficoll-Paque protocol. TriZol was used to extract RNA from bulk PBMCs, from CD4 and CD8 fractions, and from dextramer-positive and dextramer-negative fractions. What the study reported, not specific to this receptor: The study included only a couple of donors, which limits how far the findings can be generalized. A small share of clonotypes occurred in both CD4 and CD8 compartments, likely arising from convergent recombination. Because abundant contaminating clonotypes from the bulk population could be contained in FACS-sorted repertoires, computational filtering was required. Most clones expanded after primary vaccination were re-detected after the booster (almost 97% of CD4 and around nine tenths of CD8), suggesting broad memory maintenance. The secondary T-cell response was found to be weaker but faster than the primary response, with a peak reached on day 5 rather than on day 15.

This TCR was recovered from a man aged 18 to 29 who received the YFV17D yellow fever vaccine. Sequenced here: PBMCs, sampled 15 days after the yellow fever booster vaccination. The V and J genes are TRBV18 and TRBJ1-3, with the D gene too uncertain to name. The CDR3 protein sequence reads: CASSPRNRGSSSGNTIYF. The bases read TGTGCCAGCTCACCACGAAACCGCGGATCCAGCTCTGGAAACACCATATATTTT. Extended through the reference TRBV18 and TRBJ1-3 proteins, this CDR3 yields the full variable domain: NAGVMQNPRHLVRRRGQEARLRCSPMKGHSHVYWYRQLPEEGLKFMVYLQKENIIDESGMPKERFSAEFPKEGPSILRIQQVVRGDSAAYFCASSPRNRGSSSGNTIYFGEGSWLTVV.